This TCR beta chain was retrieved from a study of T cell responses to AZD1222 COVID-19 vaccine. Whole-study results and caveats: With two AZD1222 doses given, Spike-specific TCR breadth and depth both rose. Regions 160-218 and 743-854 dominated among vaccine-associated CD4 TCRs spanning spike. Donors were largely white British and mainly female; clonal diversity was possibly underestimated. At study baseline, merely six AZD1222 recipients were seropositive.

Here immunoSEQ multiplex PCR was the method, and the copy in TCRdb shows in-frame clones only, minus some. Of roughly 120,000 clones listed, 94% are singletons. Trimming took 0 bases from V and 0 from J, leaving 9 bases between them. The germline gives CDR1 SGHTA, CDR2 FQGTGA. This CDR3 is 16 amino acids long. In the case of this clone: Its antigen is unidentified.

This sequence was found in an adult in good health. The sample here was peripheral blood, taken on day 0 of AZD1222 vaccination. This rearrangement joins TRBV7-3 to TRBJ2-1, with D possibly matching TRBD2 (5 bases). CDR3 residues: CASSLTRGSSYNEQFF. The CDR3 DNA follows: TGTGCCAGCAGCTTAACTAGAGGGAGCTCCTACAATGAGCAGTTCTTC.